One sample yielded the 14 T cell receptor beta chains listed below, sequenced in a study of blood T cell repertoires in COVID-19. Generated by immunoSEQ multiplex PCR, the TCRdb table keeps only in-frame clones and is missing some. The sample consists of about 200,000 clones, approximately 90% of them appearing once. The sample comprised peripheral blood. The receptors shown here come from a man aged 35 to 55 with acute or convalescent COVID-19.

The chain employs TRBV25-1 and TRBJ1-6; D unresolved. The length of the CDR3 is 14 residues. V was clipped by 0 bases and J by 7 bases, with 7 bases between them. In germline, CDR1 is MGHDK, CDR2 SYGVNS. The CDR3 loop is CASSEYDKNSPLHF. In nucleotides, the CDR3 is TGTGCCAGCAGTGAATATGACAAGAATTCACCCCTCCACTTT. Complete variable domain (other parts from reference TRBV25-1 and TRBJ1-6): EADIYQTPRYLVIGTGKKITLECSQTMGHDKMYWYQQDPGMELHLIHYSYGVNSTEKGDLSSESTVSRIRTEHFPLTLESARPSHTSQYLCASSEYDKNSPLHFGNGTRLTVT.

As to this clone: An end of the junction does not agree with germline; a read error may underlie this. The J gene is TRBJ2-1, the V gene TRBV7-7, with 11 bases matching TRBD2. The CDR3 loop spans 16 amino acids. CDR1 and CDR2 (germline): SSHAT, FNYEAQ (reference sequence). The CDR3 reads CASSLGGTSGLNEQFF. The DNA of the CDR3 is TGTGCTAGCAGCTTAGGGGGGACTAGCGGACTCAATGAGCAGTTCTTC.

V gene TRBV5-5 combines with J gene TRBJ1-1; D unclear. V was trimmed by 0 bases and J by 6 bases, leaving 18 bases between them. The CDR3 has 16 amino acids. Germline CDR1 SGHKS, CDR2 YYEKEE (reference sequence). This CDR3 reads CASSLEAGMARAEAFF. The DNA of the CDR3 is TGTGCCAGCAGCTTGGAGGCAGGTATGGCGCGGGCTGAAGCTTTCTTT.

The rearrangement uses TRBV6-6 and TRBJ2-3; TRBD1 aligns across 7 bases. Trimming cost V 5 bases and J 7 bases; bases outside gene matches: 9. Germline CDR1 reads MNHNY; CDR2 reads SVGAGI (reference sequence). CDR3 length: 14 amino acids. The CDR3 region is CASSAQGQSNTQYF. CDR3 nucleotide sequence: TGTGCCAGCAGTGCGCAGGGACAGTCGAATACGCAGTATTTT.

V is TRBV5-1 and J is TRBJ2-5; 11 bases are shared with TRBD2. The CDR3 contains 16 residues. The germline V gene encodes CDR1 SGHRS and CDR2 YFSETQ. V trimming: 0 bases; J trimming: 8 bases; junction bases outside the gene matches: 9. CDR3 nucleotide sequence: TGCGCCAGCAGCTTGGTAGCCGGGCTAGCGGGAGGAACCCAGTACTTC. Amino acid sequence: CASSLVAGLAGGTQYF.

V gene TRBV13 combines with J gene TRBJ2-2; the match to TRBD1 covers 8 bases. Germline V gives CDR1 PRHDT, CDR2 FYEKMQ (reference sequence). V lost 3 bases to trimming and J lost 6 bases; unmatched junction nucleotides: 12. This CDR3 spans 17 amino acids. The CDR3 DNA is TGTGCCAGCAGCTTTACCTGGGGACAGGAGGCAGCCGGGGAGCTGTTTTTT. As protein: CASSFTWGQEAAGELFF.

V gene TRBV9 combines with J gene TRBJ1-1, with D uncertain. The CDR3 is 14 residues long. V gave up 0 bases and J gave up 0 bases, with 6 bases separating them. Germline V gives CDR1 SGDLS, CDR2 YYNGEE. CDR3: CASSVDVMNTEAFF. The CDR3 DNA reads as TGTGCCAGCAGCGTAGATGTCATGAACACTGAAGCTTTCTTT.

This rearrangement joins TRBV6-5 to TRBJ1-1; 7 bases align to TRBD1. The CDR3 is 15 residues long. From germline, CDR1 is MNHEY and CDR2 SVGAGI. V gave up 6 bases and J gave up 3 bases; unmatched junction bases: 10. Written as DNA, the CDR3 is TGTGCCAGCAGCCCCGGGAAGGGGGCGGACACTGAAGCTTTCTTT. It specifies CASSPGKGADTEAFF.

This rearrangement joins TRBV20-1 to TRBJ1-6; D uncertain. CDR1 is DFQATT, CDR2 SNEGSKA, per germline (reference sequence). This CDR3 contains 10 residues. Trimming cost V 3 bases and J 14 bases, with 8 bases left between them. The CDR3: CSASLGTLHF. CDR3 coding DNA: TGCAGTGCTAGTCTCGGGACCCTCCACTTT.

The chain joins TRBV4-1 to TRBJ2-7; weak D call: TRBD2 (5 bases). V gave up 0 bases and J gave up 2 bases, with 14 bases separating them. The CDR3 totals 16 residues. The germline gives CDR1 MGHRA, CDR2 YSYEKL. The CDR3 is CASSQETRVRTYEQYF. The CDR3 DNA reads TGCGCCAGCAGCCAAGAGACGCGGGTAAGGACCTACGAGCAGTACTTC.

This clone occurred once. The chain joins TRBV6-5 to TRBJ1-2; 8 bases line up with TRBD1. This CDR3 spans 14 amino acids. Per germline, CDR1 MNHEY and CDR2 SVGAGI. Unmatched junction bases numbered 9, after V lost 6 bases and J lost 6 bases. CDR3 coding DNA: TGTGCCAGCAGGCCGTTCAGGGGGCTCGATGGCTACACCTTC. It yields the protein CASRPFRGLDGYTF.

Only one count was recorded for this clone. This chain's CDR3 is CASSRGREQYF. DNA for the CDR3: TGTGCCAGCAGCCGCGGGAGGGAGCAGTATTTT. The chain couples TRBV28 to TRBJ2-3; TRBD2 aligns across 9 bases. Germline values: CDR1 MDHEN, CDR2 SYDVKM. J lost 11 bases, V lost 6 bases, and 3 bases had no gene match. This CDR3 has 11 amino acids.

The chain uses TRBV7-2 and TRBJ1-4; 8 nucleotides agree with TRBD1. Germline V gives CDR1 SGHTA, CDR2 FQGNSA. This CDR3 contains 16 residues. V lost 5 bases to trimming and J lost 5 bases; unmatched junction nucleotides: 10. The DNA for the CDR3 is TGTGCCAGCAGCCCAAGGACAGGGCCACTCAATGAAAAACTGTTTTTT. It translates to CASSPRTGPLNEKLFF.

This clone has a single count. The genes are TRBV10-2 and TRBJ2-7; a weak D match, TRBD1 (7 bases). CDR3 size: 14 residues. Germline V gene lookup returns CDR1 WSHSY and CDR2 SAAADI. V was pared by 4 bases and J by 4 bases, with 14 bases between. CDR3 region: CASSVGGGGYEQYF. In DNA, the CDR3 is TGCGCCAGCAGTGTAGGAGGGGGCGGTTACGAGCAGTACTTC.